In this sample, the clone carrying this TCR beta chain is medium-sized. These data originate in a study of graft-versus-host responses after intestinal transplantation. About the study: Recipients got multivisceral, liver-intestinal, or isolated intestinal transplants.

The protocol was immunoSEQ multiplex PCR, while the TCRdb copy is restricted to in-frame clones and leaves out a portion. The profile shows about 7,400 clones, approximately 70% of them singletons. Intraepithelial lymphocytes and lamina propria lymphocytes were released through processing of graft tissue. The CDR3 spans 18 residues. Germline CDR1 and CDR2: SGDLS and YYNGEE. V lost 0 bases, J lost 0 bases, and 10 bases stayed unmatched. This receptor was obtained from a human patient who received an intestinal transplant, so some T cells may come from the graft donor. The sample here was ileum tissue, taken about 55 days after transplant. V and J are TRBV9 and TRBJ2-3; 7 bases line up with TRBD2. The CDR3 DNA reads TGTGCCAGCAGCGTAGGTTCTAGCGGAACCTCTAGCACAGATACGCAGTATTTT. Its protein product is CASSVGSSGTSSTDTQYF.